These 31 T cell receptor beta chains came from one sample sequenced in a study of T cell changes during pregnancy in multiple sclerosis (dated by TCRdb to between 2017 and 2020). The method behind the library was the immunoSEQ multiplex PCR assay. TCRdb took over this immuneACCESS table, retaining in-frame rearrangements with V and J assigned. Such tables are incomplete; in checked studies, under half of the missing clones stem from an unresolved V gene, and the remainder is unexplained. In this sample the table shows about 71,000 clones, about 91% of which occur a single time. Of the sample, less than 6% is held by the ten largest clones. The sample in question was CD8+ T cells from peripheral blood mononuclear cells, obtained before pregnancy. The receptor set was obtained from a female donor with multiple sclerosis, enrolled in a pregnancy study.

This rearrangement joins TRBV6-6 to TRBJ1-2, with a possible D match to TRBD1 (6 bases). Germline assignment: CDR1 MNHNY and CDR2 SVGAGI (reference sequence). The V end lost 5 bases, the J end lost 5 bases, and 15 bases lay between the germline ends. The CDR3 sequence is 14 residues long. CDR3 nucleotides: TGTGCCAGCAGTCACCGGACAGCCATTTATGGCTACACCTTC. Protein product: CASSHRTAIYGYTF.

The chain carries TRBV6-1 and TRBJ2-3, with 7 bases fitting TRBD1. V was clipped by 5 bases and J by 4 bases; unmatched bases: 6. Per the germline V gene, CDR1 is MNHNS and CDR2 is SASEGT. The CDR3 length is 14 residues. The CDR3 DNA reads TGTGCCAGCAGTACCCGACAGGGATCAGATACGCAGTATTTT. Protein: CASSTRQGSDTQYF.

The V gene is TRBV12-5, the J gene TRBJ1-6; weak D call: TRBD1 (5 bases). The CDR3 covers 18 residues. Germline V lookup: CDR1 LGHNT, CDR2 FRNRAP. Trimming removed 2 bases from V and 0 bases from J, with 14 bases in between. The CDR3 DNA follows: TGTGCTAGTGGTTTGCCAGGGCCTCGATGCTCCTATAATTCACCCCTCCACTTT. Protein product: CASGLPGPRCSYNSPLHF.

This CDR3 is CASSDSGTGEGYTF. For the CDR3, the DNA is TGTGCCAGCAGTGACTCCGGGACAGGGGAAGGCTACACCTTC. The J gene is TRBJ1-2, the V gene TRBV6-4, with 10 bases lining up with TRBD1. There are 14 residues in the CDR3. The V gene's germline CDR1 is MRHNA and CDR2 SNTAGT. J lost 8 bases, V lost 0 bases, and 3 bases had no gene match.

V usage is TRBV5-8 and J usage is TRBJ1-3; D possibly corresponds to TRBD1 (5 bases). The CDR3 consists of 16 residues. Germline V CDR1 and CDR2: SGHTS, YDEGEE. Trimming shortened V by 4 bases and J by 0 bases, and 14 bases separated the two germline ends. In DNA form, the CDR3 reads TGTGCCAGCAGCCCGGAGGGACGGTTCTCTGGAAACACCATATATTTT. Translation gives CASSPEGRFSGNTIYF.

This sequence joins TRBV6-5 and TRBJ2-2; no clear D. The V gene lost 4 bases and the J gene lost 8 bases, with 5 bases spanning the gap. The CDR3 sequence is 11 residues long. Germline V gene lookup returns CDR1 MNHEY and CDR2 SVGAGI. The DNA for the CDR3 is TGTGCCAGCAGTTTCCTAGGGGAGCTGTTTTTT. Translating gives CASSFLGELFF.

The chain carries TRBV6-5 and TRBJ1-5, with D perhaps TRBD1 (5 bases). CDR3 length: 14 residues. The germline V gene has CDR1 MNHEY and CDR2 SVGAGI. Trimming stripped 2 bases from V and 3 bases from J, with 8 bases between. In DNA, the CDR3 is TGTGCCAGCAGTTACGGAGGGGTCAATCAGCCCCAGCATTTT. It specifies CASSYGGVNQPQHF.

The J gene is TRBJ1-1, the V gene TRBV2, with D possibly TRBD1 on 5 matching bases. The CDR3 has 15 residues. The ends were cut back, 7 bases at V and 3 bases at J, with 18 bases in the middle. CDR1 is SNHLY and CDR2 is FYNNEI in the germline V gene. In DNA form, the CDR3 reads TGTGCCAGCATTCCGTCCGGCGGGGGATACACTGAAGCTTTCTTT. The encoded protein is CASIPSGGGYTEAFF. The full variable domain, in which reference TRBV2 and TRBJ1-1 provide the parts outside the CDR3, is EPEVTQTPSHQVTQMGQEVILRCVPISNHLYFYWYRQILGQKVEFLVSFYNNEISEKSEIFDDQFSVERPDGSNFTLKIRSTKLEDSAMYFCASIPSGGGYTEAFFGQGTRLTVV.

The chain links TRBV5-8 to TRBJ2-7; D is possibly TRBD1 (6 bases). This CDR3 is built from 12 residues. Germline V gives CDR1 SGHTS, CDR2 YDEGEE. Trimming removed 5 bases at V and 4 bases at J, with 10 bases between. The CDR3 nucleotides are TGTGCCAGCAGGGGGGCTCAGTACGAGCAGTACTTC. It encodes CASRGAQYEQYF. Together with reference TRBV5-8 and TRBJ2-7, the CDR3 gives the full variable domain: EAGVTQSPTHLIKTRGQQATLRCSPISGHTSVYWYQQALGLGLQFLLWYDEGEERNRGNFPPRFSGRQFPNYSSELNVNALELEDSALYLCASRGAQYEQYFGPGTRLTVT.

The V and J genes are TRBV6-1 and TRBJ1-1, with D possibly being TRBD1 (5 bases). This CDR3 contains 16 residues. V was cut by 3 bases and J by 5 bases, with 19 bases left in between. Germline V gene sequence: CDR1 MNHNS, CDR2 SASEGT. CDR3 nucleotides: TGTGCCAGCAGTGACTTTACAGGCCCCGCAGTTACTGAAGCTTTCTTT. This gives the protein CASSDFTGPAVTEAFF.

V usage is TRBV18 and J usage is TRBJ1-2; weak D call: TRBD1 (5 bases). The V gene lost 3 bases and the J gene lost 5 bases, with 16 bases spanning the gap. The germline V gene has CDR1 KGHSH and CDR2 LQKENI. The CDR3 consists of 15 residues. CDR3 sequence: CASSPSAGPVYGYTF. Written as DNA, the CDR3 is TGTGCCAGCTCACCTTCGGCGGGACCCGTTTATGGCTACACCTTC. Based on the CDR3 plus reference TRBV18 and TRBJ1-2, the full variable domain is NAGVMQNPRHLVRRRGQEARLRCSPMKGHSHVYWYRQLPEEGLKFMVYLQKENIIDESGMPKERFSAEFPKEGPSILRIQQVVRGDSAAYFCASSPSAGPVYGYTFGSGTRLTVV.

This clone was detected only once. The chain is built from TRBV7-3 and TRBJ2-2; TRBD1 agrees at 8 bases. The CDR3 loop spans 16 amino acids. Trimming removed 5 bases from V and 5 bases from J; junction bases left unmatched: 10. Germline CDR1 and CDR2: SGHTA and FQGTGA. CDR3 sequence (DNA): TGTGCCAGCAGCGCCCGGACAGGGAGACCTACCGGGGAGCTGTTTTTT. Translating gives CASSARTGRPTGELFF.

The V call is TRBV21-1, the J call TRBJ2-5; TRBD1, the D gene given by the table, was not confirmed from the DNA. TRBV21-1 is given as a pseudogene. CDR3 length: 15 amino acids. The CDR3 spells CASKVGDNQKETQYF. CDR3 in DNA: TGTGCCAGCAAGGTAGGGGACAACCAAAAAGAGACCCAGTACTTC.

The chain has TRBV9 and TRBJ2-1; no clear D. Trimming pared 6 bases from V and 5 bases from J, leaving 9 bases between. Germline values: CDR1 SGDLS, CDR2 YYNGEE. There are 12 residues in the CDR3. Here the CDR3 reads CASKALDNEQFF. The CDR3 nucleotides are TGTGCCAGCAAAGCGCTTGACAATGAGCAGTTCTTC.

This chain links TRBV15 with TRBJ2-7; the match to TRBD1 covers 7 bases. Germline assignment: CDR1 LNHNV and CDR2 YYDKDF (reference sequence). Trimming at V came to 3 bases and at J to 1 base, leaving 3 bases not matched to a gene. CDR3 length: 14 residues. CDR3 in DNA: TGTGCCACCAGCAGGACAGGGAATTCCTACGAGCAGTACTTC. This codes for CATSRTGNSYEQYF.

The chain couples TRBV6-4 to TRBJ2-1, with 10 bases identical to TRBD2. Looked up from germline, CDR1 is MRHNA and CDR2 is SNTAGT. The CDR3 consists of 16 residues. V was clipped by 6 bases and J by 7 bases; unmatched bases: 12. The CDR3 nucleotides are TGTGCCAGCAGCCCCGATGGGCTAGCGGGGGCTAATGAGCAGTTCTTC. Translating gives CASSPDGLAGANEQFF.

This rearrangement joins TRBV5-1 to TRBJ2-1; no definite D call. The germline gives CDR1 SGHRS, CDR2 YFSETQ. This CDR3 has 14 amino acids. Trimming cost V 5 bases and J 9 bases, with 18 bases left between them. CDR3 sequence: CASSLDSFGFEQFF. CDR3 coding DNA: TGCGCCAGCAGTCTGGATAGCTTTGGCTTTGAGCAGTTCTTC.

This chain uses TRBV6-4 with TRBJ2-7, with D possibly matching TRBD1 (5 bases). Germline CDR1 is MRHNA and CDR2 is SNTAGT. V lost 5 bases and J 7 bases, leaving 18 bases between the germline ends. This CDR3 region has 14 residues. CDR3 in amino acids: CASSRLFGQGEQYF. CDR3 bases: TGTGCCAGCAGTAGACTGTTCGGGCAGGGAGAGCAGTACTTC.

The V gene is TRBV29-1, the J gene TRBJ2-7; D unresolved. This CDR3 contains 11 residues. The V gene lost 4 bases and the J gene lost 4 bases, with 8 bases spanning the gap. Germline V gene data show CDR1 as SQVTM and CDR2 as ANQGSEA. The CDR3 sequence is CSVVETYEQYF. The CDR3, as DNA: TGCAGCGTTGTGGAGACTTACGAGCAGTACTTC.

The rearrangement joins TRBV4-1 to TRBJ2-7, with D possibly matching TRBD2 (6 bases). Germline V gene sequence: CDR1 MGHRA, CDR2 YSYEKL. The V end lost 2 bases, the J end lost 4 bases, and 12 bases lay between the germline ends. The CDR3 contains 14 residues. CDR3 coding DNA: TGCGCCAGCAGCCAAACCGGGAGATTATACGAGCAGTACTTC. Translating it yields CASSQTGRLYEQYF.

The genes are TRBV5-1 and TRBJ1-5; TRBD1 matches at 7 bases. Germline V gives CDR1 SGHRS, CDR2 YFSETQ. The CDR3 loop spans 16 amino acids. V lost 1 base to trimming and J lost 10 bases; unmatched junction nucleotides: 14. The DNA of the CDR3 is TGCGCCAGCAGCTTGTTTGCCGGGACAGACCCGAAACCCCAGCATTTT. Translation gives CASSLFAGTDPKPQHF.

The rearrangement links TRBV2 to TRBJ2-5; a possible D gene is TRBD2 (6 bases). V was shortened by 3 bases and J by 6 bases, with 14 bases between the two germline ends. CDR1 and CDR2 (germline): SNHLY, FYNNEI. This CDR3 spans 14 amino acids. The CDR3 here is CASSDVSGEQTQYF. The CDR3 bases are TGTGCCAGCAGTGATGTTTCGGGGGAACAGACCCAGTACTTC.

The V call is TRBV4-2, the J call TRBJ2-3; 10 bases map to TRBD2. There are 19 residues in the CDR3. Germline V gene sequence: CDR1 LGHNA, CDR2 YNFKEQ. V dropped 1 base and J dropped 2; count of bases not matched to a gene: 12. The CDR3 is CASSQVLLAGEPTTDTQYF. The CDR3 coding sequence is TGTGCCAGCAGCCAAGTGCTCCTAGCGGGGGAGCCCACCACAGATACGCAGTATTTT.

This chain links TRBV7-8 with TRBJ1-1; D unresolved. V was pared by 2 bases and J by 4 bases, with 11 bases between. The CDR3 consists of 14 residues. Germline V lookup: CDR1 SGHVS, CDR2 FQNEAQ. The DNA for the CDR3 is TGTGCCAGCAGCTTAATCCAATACGGCACTGAAGCTTTCTTT. This codes for CASSLIQYGTEAFF. Full variable domain (rest looked up from reference TRBV7-8 and TRBJ1-1): GAGVSQSPRYKVAKRGQDVALRCDPISGHVSLFWYQQALGQGPEFLTYFQNEAQLDKSGLPSDRFFAERPEGSVSTLKIQRTQQEDSAVYLCASSLIQYGTEAFFGQGTRLTVV.

V is TRBV27 and J is TRBJ1-5; no definite D call. V shed 8 bases and J shed 0 bases, with 17 bases lying between them. Germline V gene data show CDR1 as MNHEY and CDR2 as SMNVEV (reference sequence). The CDR3 is 16 residues long. The CDR3 coding sequence is TGTGCCAGCCGCAAGCACCTAACAGATAGCAATCAGCCCCAGCATTTT. The encoded protein is CASRKHLTDSNQPQHF.

In nucleotides, the CDR3 is TGTGCCAGCAGCCCCACGGAGGGTAACTATGGCTACACCTTC. Its protein is CASSPTEGNYGYTF. J is TRBJ1-2 and V is TRBV6-5; D is undetermined. V lost 6 bases, J lost 1 base, and 12 bases lay in between. The CDR3 extends over 14 amino acids. CDR1 is MNHEY and CDR2 is SVGAGI in the germline V gene.

The chain employs TRBV6-5 and TRBJ1-5; no clear D. Germline V gene lookup returns CDR1 MNHEY and CDR2 SVGAGI. The CDR3 length is 13 residues. Trimming removed 5 bases at V and 4 bases at J, with 9 bases between. CDR3 nucleotides: TGTGCCAGCAGTACAGATCTGAATCAGCCCCAGCATTTT. This sequence encodes CASSTDLNQPQHF.

The CDR3 protein is CASSFQRTSPYNEQFF. CDR3 DNA sequence: TGTGCCAGCAGTTTCCAAAGGACTAGCCCCTACAATGAGCAGTTCTTC. This chain connects TRBV27 to TRBJ2-1; 8 bases align to TRBD2. Germline V gene lookup returns CDR1 MNHEY and CDR2 SMNVEV (reference sequence). The CDR3 runs 16 residues. J was trimmed by 2 bases and V by 3 bases; bases with no gene match: 6.

The chain employs TRBV5-1 and TRBJ2-1, with 9 bases matching TRBD2. Germline V gene lookup returns CDR1 SGHRS and CDR2 YFSETQ. V shed 2 bases, J shed 3 bases, and the junction held 12 bases outside the gene matches. There are 18 residues in the CDR3. CDR3 protein: CASSFRFGAGGNYNEQFF. CDR3 nucleotides: TGCGCCAGCAGCTTCAGGTTTGGGGCGGGGGGGAACTACAATGAGCAGTTCTTC. Full variable domain (rest looked up from reference TRBV5-1 and TRBJ2-1): KAGVTQTPRYLIKTRGQQVTLSCSPISGHRSVSWYQQTPGQGLQFLFEYFSETQRNKGNFPGRFSGRQFSNSRSEMNVSTLELGDSALYLCASSFRFGAGGNYNEQFFGPGTRLTVL.

This clone was detected a few times. The V call is TRBV27, the J call TRBJ2-2; the match to TRBD2 covers 8 bases. Germline trimming cut 6 bases from V and 3 bases from J; bases unmatched to any gene: 6. This CDR3 spans 15 amino acids. Germline V gives CDR1 MNHEY, CDR2 SMNVEV (reference sequence). CDR3 amino acids: CASRPGTSYTGELFF. In DNA, the CDR3 is TGTGCCAGCAGACCCGGGACTAGTTACACCGGGGAGCTGTTTTTT.

The chain employs TRBV27 and TRBJ2-7; D is ambiguous. The V and J ends lost 7 bases and 0 bases respectively, with 4 bases between them. CDR3 length: 11 amino acids. The germline CDR1 and CDR2 sequences are MNHEY and SMNVEV (reference sequence). As DNA, the CDR3 is TGTGCCAGCAAACACTCCTACGAGCAGTACTTC. This gives the protein CASKHSYEQYF.